This T cell receptor beta chain was recorded in a study of shared clonotypes between healthy human individuals. Study details: In total, the donors were a couple of women and a few men aged 18 to 49. Study results and caveats: Generally, naive subsets (rather than memory subsets) showed larger estimated richness.

Trimming pared 4 bases from V and 6 bases from J, leaving 19 bases between. The V gene's germline CDR1 is SGHAT and CDR2 FQNNGV. This CDR3 is built from 15 residues. As for this clone: Its antigen is still unknown.

The authors ran the assay at deep level. Sequencing used immunoSEQ multiplex PCR; TCRdb keeps in-frame clones, though not all of them. The sample lists over 850,000 clones, 70% to 80% occurring once. None of the donors, who were healthy HIV-negative adults, had recently had acute infections or vaccinations. Sequenced material: memory CD4+ T cells from PBMCs. Stated subset: CD45RA-negative fraction. J is TRBJ2-7 and V is TRBV11-2; possibly TRBD2 for D (5 bases). This TCR was sampled from a man aged 18 to 29 in good health. Some clones in this sample may be carry-over from other donors' samples. CDR3 protein: CASSSGGGRRREQYF. Here the CDR3 DNA reads TGTGCCAGCAGCTCCGGAGGTGGTAGGCGGCGCGAGCAGTACTTC.